This T cell receptor (beta chain) is from a study of radiotherapy plus CTLA-4 blockade in lung cancer. Study-level background: Objective response was observed in about 19% of patients, and disease control in around 31%. Overall study findings and caveats: With interferon-beta, early dynamics of blood T cell clones were reported to best predict response.

The CDR3 runs to 14 residues. Germline V lookup: CDR1 MDHEN, CDR2 SYDVKM. Between the trimmed V and J ends, which lost 6 bases and 7 bases, there was a span of 18 bases. A word on this clone: The target antigen is unknown.

Only in-frame clones appear in the TCRdb table, and some are missing; sequencing was by immunoSEQ multiplex PCR. The profile shows around 82,000 clones, approximately 84% of them singletons. This TCR was recovered from a human donor with non-small cell lung cancer who had stable disease on radiotherapy plus ipilimumab. The chain couples TRBV28 to TRBJ1-2; D may be TRBD1 (5 bases). The sequenced sample was peripheral blood, obtained from a patient treated with radiotherapy plus ipilimumab. CDR3 nucleotides: TGTGCCAGCAGCGTCAGGGTGTTGGTCTCTGGCTACACCTTC. The encoded protein is CASSVRVLVSGYTF.